This note documents a single T cell receptor beta chain sequence. Its antigen is currently unknown. This specimen belongs to a study of cytomegalovirus exposure and HLA in healthy donors. Study background: Prior work identified some 120 million unique TCR beta sequences in 150 million to 200 million T cells. Study results and caveats: In an earlier analysis, in some 500 donors, most V segments appeared productive either ~90% or ~30% of the time.

A multiplex PCR was run with 60 Vbeta primers and 13 Jbeta primers. Clones were read by immunoSEQ multiplex PCR, and TCRdb kept only the in-frame ones, dropping some. The repertoire holds 120,000 to 150,000 clones, with more than 60% as singletons. The CDR3 spans 16 residues. Germline trimming cut 1 base from V and 10 bases from J; bases unmatched to any gene: 12. The germline CDR1 and CDR2 sequences are SGHDT and YYEEEE. The chain is built from TRBV5-6 and TRBJ2-1; 9 bases are a match to TRBD2. This sequence was found in a man aged 40-50 years in good health and CMV-seropositive. The sample was PBMCs. The CDR3 is CASSLLAGVRREEQFF. The DNA of the CDR3 is TGTGCCAGCAGCTTGTTAGCGGGAGTTCGGCGGGAAGAGCAGTTCTTC. Variable domain in full (rest from reference TRBV5-6 and TRBJ2-1): DAGVTQSPTHLIKTRGQQVTLRCSPKSGHDTVSWYQQALGQGPQFIFQYYEEEERQRGNFPDRFSGHQFPNYSSELNVNALLLGDSALYLCASSLLAGVRREEQFFGPGTRLTVL.